This T cell receptor (beta chain) was found in a study of T cell repertoires in ileal Crohn's disease. CDR1 is SEHNR, CDR2 FQNEAQ, per germline (reference sequence). The trim removed 5 bases at V and 2 bases at J, leaving 4 bases unmatched. The CDR3 has 15 residues. Only in-frame clones appear in the TCRdb table, and some are missing; sequencing was by immunoSEQ multiplex PCR. The data show about 2,500 clones, 70% to 85% seen once. For this clone: Its antigen remains unidentified.

Study-wide points: Compared with non-smokers, active smokers at surgery showed more clonal expansions.

The V gene is TRBV7-9, the J gene TRBJ2-3, with 10 positions matching TRBD2. The TCR comes from an adult with Crohn's disease. Sequenced: ileal tissue. In DNA form, the CDR3 reads TGTGCCAGCAGCCCGGGACTAGCGCTCACAGATACGCAGTATTTT. It codes for CASSPGLALTDTQYF.